This is a list of T cell receptor beta chains from one sample in a study of OX40 agonist ivuxolimab in advanced cancers. Data came from immunoSEQ multiplex PCR; TCRdb stores just in-frame clones and leaves some out. This repertoire shows around 28,000 clones, around 90% found once; its top ten account for about 21%. The sequences come from CD4+ or CD8+ T cells sorted from blood, collected in a trial of the OX40 agonist ivuxolimab. These receptors were collected from an adult with an advanced solid tumor such as melanoma, head and neck, liver or kidney cancer. Both conserved end residues are part of each CDR3. A D gene is named only where the DNA matches it firmly. For some rows the clone size is stated as once, few or many, or as a class when expanded; others skip it.

clone_size | d_call | j_call | cdr3_length | v_call | cdr3_nt | cdr3_aa
medium-sized | TRBD2 | TRBJ2-1 | 14 | TRBV5-1 | TGCGCCAGCAGCTCCCGAGGTAGCGGGGGGTTGGAGTTCTTC | CASSSRGSGGLEFF
. | . | TRBJ2-7 | 13 | TRBV27 | TGTGCCAGCAGCCACACTGAAGACTACGAGCAGTACTTC | CASSHTEDYEQYF
. | . | TRBJ1-5 | 11 | TRBV27 | TGTGCCAGCAGCCAGGATCAGCCCCAGCATTTT | CASSQDQPQHF
. | . | TRBJ2-4 | 16 | TRBV7-9 | TGTGCCAGCAGACCTTGGGGCGATGTAGCCAAAAACATTCAGTACTTC | CASRPWGDVAKNIQYF
few | . | TRBJ1-3 | 16 | TRBV5-6 | TGTGCCAGCAGCTTGACGGGATACTACTCTGGAAACACCATATATTTT | CASSLTGYYSGNTIYF
once | . | TRBJ2-7 | 13 | TRBV7-9 | TGTGCCAGCAGCGCGGACGGTTACTACGAGCAGTACTTC | CASSADGYYEQYF
. | . | TRBJ2-7 | 14 | TRBV5-1 | TGCGCCAGCAGCGATAGGGATTTCTCCTACGAGCAGTACTTC | CASSDRDFSYEQYF
. | . | TRBJ2-7 | 12 | TRBV11-3 | TGTGCCAGCAGCCAAGGGGGTTACGAGCAGTACTTC | CASSQGGYEQYF
. | . | TRBJ2-7 | 14 | TRBV21-1 | TGTGCCAGCAGCAAGCGACAGGAGCTCTACGAGCAGTACTTC | CASSKRQELYEQYF
once | . | TRBJ2-5 | 16 | TRBV6-5 | TGTGCCAGCAGTTATTCCGCAGCGGCCCCTAGGGAGACCCAGTACTTC | CASSYSAAAPRETQYF
. | . | TRBJ1-5 | 15 | TRBV9 | TGTGCCAGCAGCACTTCAGGGGCTAGCAATCAGCCCCAGCATTTT | CASSTSGASNQPQHF
. | . | TRBJ2-7 | 12 | TRBV19 | TGTGCCTCGAGAAGGGGTGACTACGAGCAGTACTTC | CASRRGDYEQYF
. | . | TRBJ2-5 | 15 | TRBV6-6 | TGTGCCAGCAGTTACTACTCGGCTAGCGAAGAGACCCAGTACTTC | CASSYYSASEETQYF
. | TRBD1 | TRBJ2-2 | 14 | TRBV11-3 | TGTGCCAGCAACCAAGGACAGGGCACCGGGGAGCTGTTTTTT | CASNQGQGTGELFF
. | TRBD2 | TRBJ2-7 | 15 | TRBV29-1 | TGCAGCGTTGTGGGGCTTAGCGGGGCCCCGTACGAGCAGTACTTC | CSVVGLSGAPYEQYF
. | . | TRBJ2-1 | 11 | TRBV19 | TGTGCCAGTAGCCTCTACAATGAGCAGTTCTTC | CASSLYNEQFF
. | . | TRBJ1-3 | 14 | TRBV19 | TGTGCCAGGAGAAGAACAGGGCTAGGAACCACCATATATTTT | CARRRTGLGTTIYF
. | TRBD1 | TRBJ2-7 | 14 | TRBV27 | TGTGCCAGTTCCCCGGGACAGGGGCGGTACGAGCAGTACTTC | CASSPGQGRYEQYF
. | . | TRBJ2-5 | 15 | TRBV25-1 | TGTGCCAGCAGTGAATGGGTAGGTGGACAGGAGACCCAGTACTTC | CASSEWVGGQETQYF
. | . | TRBJ1-2 | 11 | TRBV4-1 | TGCGCCACCTCTTCAGGGAATGGCTACACCTTC | CATSSGNGYTF
once | . | TRBJ1-1 | 12 | TRBV19 | TGTGCCACTGGACCGGGAAACACTGAAGCTTTCTTT | CATGPGNTEAFF
. | . | TRBJ2-7 | 16 | TRBV5-3 | TGTGCCAGAAGCTTGGACGGGGCAGGGCCTCCCTACGAGCAGTACTTC | CARSLDGAGPPYEQYF